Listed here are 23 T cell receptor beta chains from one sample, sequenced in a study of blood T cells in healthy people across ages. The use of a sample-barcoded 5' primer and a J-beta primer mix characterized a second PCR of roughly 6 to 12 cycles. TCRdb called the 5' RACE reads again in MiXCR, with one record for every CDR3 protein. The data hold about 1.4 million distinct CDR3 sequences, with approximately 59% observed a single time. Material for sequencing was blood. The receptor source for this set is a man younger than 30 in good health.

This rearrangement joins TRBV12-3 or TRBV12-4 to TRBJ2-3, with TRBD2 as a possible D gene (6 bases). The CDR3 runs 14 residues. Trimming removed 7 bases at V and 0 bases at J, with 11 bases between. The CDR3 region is CASNPGGSTDTQYF. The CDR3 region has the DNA TGTGCCAGCAACCCCGGGGGTAGCACAGATACGCAGTATTTT.

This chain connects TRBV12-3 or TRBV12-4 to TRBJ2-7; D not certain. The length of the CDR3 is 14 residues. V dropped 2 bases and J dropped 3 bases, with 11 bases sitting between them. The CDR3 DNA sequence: TGTGCCAGCAGTTTAAGCAGGACCCTCTACGAGCAGTACTTC. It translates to CASSLSRTLYEQYF.

The CDR3 loop is CASSQARATSYEQYF. DNA for the CDR3: TGTGCCAGCAGCCAAGCGAGGGCTACCTCCTACGAGCAGTACTTC. The chain uses TRBV4-2 and TRBJ2-7; a possible D gene is TRBD2 (5 bases). This CDR3 spans 15 amino acids. V was shortened by 1 base and J by 0 bases, with 10 bases between the two germline ends. Germline-derived CDR1 and CDR2 are LGHNA and YNFKEQ.

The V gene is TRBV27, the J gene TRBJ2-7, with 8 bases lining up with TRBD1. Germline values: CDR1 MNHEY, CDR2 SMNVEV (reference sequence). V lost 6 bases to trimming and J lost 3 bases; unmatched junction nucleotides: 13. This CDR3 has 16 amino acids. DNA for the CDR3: TGTGCCAGCAGCCTCACTTCCGGGACAGGCGTCTACGAGCAGTACTTC. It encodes CASSLTSGTGVYEQYF.

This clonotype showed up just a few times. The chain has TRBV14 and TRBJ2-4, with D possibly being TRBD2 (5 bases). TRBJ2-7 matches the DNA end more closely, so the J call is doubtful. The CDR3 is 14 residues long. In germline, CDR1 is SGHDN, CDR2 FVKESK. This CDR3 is CASSLQSRVHEQYF. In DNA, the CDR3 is TGTGCCAGCAGCCTCCAATCGAGGGTACACGAGCAGTACTTC.

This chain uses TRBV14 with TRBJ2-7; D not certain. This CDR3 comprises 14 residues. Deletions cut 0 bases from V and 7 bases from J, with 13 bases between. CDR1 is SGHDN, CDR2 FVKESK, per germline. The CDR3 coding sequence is TGTGCCAGCAGCCAAGAAGGTGGGTCGGCAGAGCAGTACTTC. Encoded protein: CASSQEGGSAEQYF.

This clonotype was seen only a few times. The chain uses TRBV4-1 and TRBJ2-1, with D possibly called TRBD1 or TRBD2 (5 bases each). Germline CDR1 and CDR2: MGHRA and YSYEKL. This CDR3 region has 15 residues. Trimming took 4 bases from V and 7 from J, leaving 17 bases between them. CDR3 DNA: TGCGCCAGCAGCCCAAGAGTCGCTGGGGGTAATGAGCAGTTCTTC. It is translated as CASSPRVAGGNEQFF.

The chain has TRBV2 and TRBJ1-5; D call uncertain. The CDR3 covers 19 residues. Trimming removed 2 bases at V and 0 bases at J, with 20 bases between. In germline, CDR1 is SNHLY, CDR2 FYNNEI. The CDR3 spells CASSEREGNRAFSNQPQHF. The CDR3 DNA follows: TGTGCCAGCAGTGAAAGGGAAGGGAACCGCGCCTTTAGCAATCAGCCCCAGCATTTT.

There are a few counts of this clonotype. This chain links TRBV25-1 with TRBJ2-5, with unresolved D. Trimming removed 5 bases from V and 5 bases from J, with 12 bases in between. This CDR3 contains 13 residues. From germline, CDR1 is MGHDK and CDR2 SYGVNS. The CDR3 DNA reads TGTGCCAGCAGTCGACCGAACTGGGAGACCCAGTACTTC. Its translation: CASSRPNWETQYF. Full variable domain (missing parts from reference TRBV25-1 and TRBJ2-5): EADIYQTPRYLVIGTGKKITLECSQTMGHDKMYWYQQDPGMELHLIHYSYGVNSTEKGDLSSESTVSRIRTEHFPLTLESARPSHTSQYLCASSRPNWETQYFGPGTRLLVL.

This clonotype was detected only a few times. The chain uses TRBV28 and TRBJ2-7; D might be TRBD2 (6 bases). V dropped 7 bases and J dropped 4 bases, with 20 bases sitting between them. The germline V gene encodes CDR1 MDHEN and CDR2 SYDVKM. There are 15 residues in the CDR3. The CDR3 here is CASKDSGTDMYEQYF. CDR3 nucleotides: TGTGCCAGCAAAGACTCCGGGACTGACATGTACGAGCAGTACTTC.

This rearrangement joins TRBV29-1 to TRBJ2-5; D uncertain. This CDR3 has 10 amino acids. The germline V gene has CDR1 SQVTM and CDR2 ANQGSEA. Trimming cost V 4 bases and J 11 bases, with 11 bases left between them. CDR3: CSVVTDEQYF. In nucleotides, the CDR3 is TGCAGCGTTGTCACCGATGAGCAGTACTTC.

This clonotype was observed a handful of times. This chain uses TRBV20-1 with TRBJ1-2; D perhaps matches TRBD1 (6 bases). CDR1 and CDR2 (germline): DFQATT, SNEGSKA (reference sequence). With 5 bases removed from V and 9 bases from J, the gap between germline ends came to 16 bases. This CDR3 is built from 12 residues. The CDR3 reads CSAGAGGASYTF. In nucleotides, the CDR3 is TGCAGTGCTGGGGCGGGGGGCGCGAGCTACACCTTC.

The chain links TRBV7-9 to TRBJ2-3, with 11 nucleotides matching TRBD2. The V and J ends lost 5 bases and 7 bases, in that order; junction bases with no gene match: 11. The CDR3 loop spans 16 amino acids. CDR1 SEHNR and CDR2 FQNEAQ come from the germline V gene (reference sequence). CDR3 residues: CASSPPGTSGRNTQYF. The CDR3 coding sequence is TGTGCCAGCAGCCCACCCGGGACTAGCGGTCGGAATACGCAGTATTTT.

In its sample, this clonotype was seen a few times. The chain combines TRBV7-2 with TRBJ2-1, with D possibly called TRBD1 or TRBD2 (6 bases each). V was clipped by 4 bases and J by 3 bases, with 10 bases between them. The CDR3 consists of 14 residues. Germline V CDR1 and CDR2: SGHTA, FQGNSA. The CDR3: CASSWRGVYNEQFF. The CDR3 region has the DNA TGTGCCAGCAGCTGGAGGGGGGTCTACAATGAGCAGTTCTTC.

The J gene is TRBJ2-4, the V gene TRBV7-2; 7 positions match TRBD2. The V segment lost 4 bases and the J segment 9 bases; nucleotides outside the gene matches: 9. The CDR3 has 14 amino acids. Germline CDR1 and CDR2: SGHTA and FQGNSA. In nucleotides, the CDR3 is TGTGCCAGCAGCTCAGTCGGGGGGTGGAGCATTCAGTACTTC. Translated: CASSSVGGWSIQYF.

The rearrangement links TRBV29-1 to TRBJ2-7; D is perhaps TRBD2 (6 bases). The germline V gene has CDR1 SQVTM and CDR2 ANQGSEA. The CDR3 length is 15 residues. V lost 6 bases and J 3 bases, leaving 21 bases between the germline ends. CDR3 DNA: TGCAGCGTCGAGACCTATGCGGGACCCCTCTACGAGCAGTACTTC. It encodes CSVETYAGPLYEQYF.

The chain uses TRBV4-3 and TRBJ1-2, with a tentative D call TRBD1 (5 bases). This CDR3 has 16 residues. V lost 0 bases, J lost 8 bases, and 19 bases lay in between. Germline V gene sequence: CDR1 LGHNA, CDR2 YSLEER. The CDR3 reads CASSQDLGTPRRGYTF. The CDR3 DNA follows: TGCGCCAGCAGCCAAGATTTAGGGACCCCGAGGAGGGGCTACACCTTC.

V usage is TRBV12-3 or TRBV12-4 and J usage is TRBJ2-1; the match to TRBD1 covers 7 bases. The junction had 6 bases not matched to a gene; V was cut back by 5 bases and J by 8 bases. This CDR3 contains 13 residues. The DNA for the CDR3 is TGTGCCAGCAGTCCCCGACAGGGCGATGAGCAGTTCTTC. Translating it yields CASSPRQGDEQFF.

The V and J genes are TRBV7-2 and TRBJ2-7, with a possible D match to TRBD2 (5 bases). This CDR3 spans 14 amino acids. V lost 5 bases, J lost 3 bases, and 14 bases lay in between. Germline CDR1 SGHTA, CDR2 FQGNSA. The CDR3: CASSTHPRGYEQYF. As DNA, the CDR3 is TGTGCCAGCAGCACCCATCCCCGGGGCTACGAGCAGTACTTC.

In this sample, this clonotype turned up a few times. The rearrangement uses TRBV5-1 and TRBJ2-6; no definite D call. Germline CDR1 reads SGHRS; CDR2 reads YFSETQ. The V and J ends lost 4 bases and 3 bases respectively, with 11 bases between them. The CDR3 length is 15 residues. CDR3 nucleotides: TGCGCCAGCAGCCCGGTTGGCCTTGGGGCCAACGTCCTGACTTTC. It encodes CASSPVGLGANVLTF.

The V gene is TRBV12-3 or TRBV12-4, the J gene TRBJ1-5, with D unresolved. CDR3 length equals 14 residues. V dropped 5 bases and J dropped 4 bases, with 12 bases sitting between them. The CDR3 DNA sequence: TGTGCCAGCAGTCCAGAAGACTTTAATCAGCCCCAGCATTTT. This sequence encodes CASSPEDFNQPQHF.

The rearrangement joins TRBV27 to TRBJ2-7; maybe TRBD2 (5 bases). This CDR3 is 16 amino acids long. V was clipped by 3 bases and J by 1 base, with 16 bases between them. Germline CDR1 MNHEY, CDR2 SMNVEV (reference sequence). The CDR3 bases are TGTGCCAGCAGTTTGGTCGCCGGGGTTAGATCCTACGAGCAGTACTTC. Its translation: CASSLVAGVRSYEQYF.

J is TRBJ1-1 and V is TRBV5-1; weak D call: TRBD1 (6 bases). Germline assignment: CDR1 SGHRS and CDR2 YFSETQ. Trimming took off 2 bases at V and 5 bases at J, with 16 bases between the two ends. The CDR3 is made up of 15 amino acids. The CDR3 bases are TGCGCCAGCAGCTTAGGGGGTAACCTCAGGACTGAAGCTTTCTTT. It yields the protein CASSLGGNLRTEAFF.